Listed below are T cell receptor beta chains from one sample, sequenced in a study of cytomegalovirus exposure and HLA in healthy donors. The method was immunoSEQ multiplex PCR; TCRdb's version includes in-frame clones alone and lacks a portion of them. The sample includes roughly 150,000 clones, roughly a tenth of them seen just once. The sequenced material came from PBMCs. Receptor source: a male donor in good health and CMV-seronegative. CDR3s include the opening cysteine and the closing phenylalanine or tryptophan. A D gene is named only where the DNA matches it firmly. Part of the rows lack a size; the others show once, few, many or a class for expanded clones.

>TRBV29-1|TRBJ1-1|-|-
TGCAGCGTTTCGAAAATTGACAGTTTTGAAGCTTTCTTT
CSVSKIDSFEAFF
>TRBV29-1|TRBJ1-2|-|few
TGCAGCGTTTATTCCTATGGCTACACCTTC
CSVYSYGYTF
>TRBV25-1|TRBJ1-1|-|few
TGTGCCAGCAGCCCTTCGAGGGCAGGGGTTGGCGAAGCTTTCTTT
CASSPSRAGVGEAFF
>TRBV27|TRBJ1-6|TRBD1|few
TGTGCCAGCAGTTTAGACAGGGGGCCCAGACCCCTCCACTTT
CASSLDRGPRPLHF
>TRBV18|TRBJ1-1|TRBD1|-
TGTGCCAGCTCACGGGACAGGGGAGATACTGAAGCTTTCTTT
CASSRDRGDTEAFF
>TRBV13|TRBJ2-1|TRBD2|-
TGTGCCAGCAGCTTAGCACTAGCGGGAGTAGGGGACAATGAGCAGTTCTTC
CASSLALAGVGDNEQFF
>TRBV5-1|TRBJ1-1|TRBD1|few
TGCGCCAGCAGCCTCGGACAGGGAAGTATGAACACTGAAGCTTTCTTT
CASSLGQGSMNTEAFF
>TRBV5-1|TRBJ1-3|TRBD1|few
TGCGCCAGCAGCCCGGGGACAGGGGCAGGAAACACCATATATTTT
CASSPGTGAGNTIYF
>TRBV19|TRBJ1-4|TRBD1|-
TGTGCCAGTAGTATACCACCCCGGGCAGGGGGCGCCTCTAATGAAAAACTGTTTTTT
CASSIPPRAGGASNEKLFF
>TRBV6-5|TRBJ1-4|-|-
TGTGCCAGCAGCGCTGACAGGACAACTAATGAAAAACTGTTTTTT
CASSADRTTNEKLFF
>TRBV29-1|TRBJ2-7|TRBD2|-
TGCAGCGTTTCCTCGGGACTAGCTTTCTACGAGCAGTACTTC
CSVSSGLAFYEQYF
>TRBV4-3|TRBJ1-2|-|-
TGCGCCAGCAGCCAAGACCCAGGGAAGGGCTATGGCTACACCTTC
CASSQDPGKGYGYTF
>TRBV7-2|TRBJ2-7|TRBD1|few
TGTGCCAGCAGGGACGGGACAGGTTCCTACGAGCAGTACTTC
CASRDGTGSYEQYF
>TRBV27|TRBJ1-1|-|-
TGTGCCAGCAGTTTCAGAGTGCAGGGCACTGAAGCTTTCTTT
CASSFRVQGTEAFF
>TRBV7-2|TRBJ2-2|TRBD2|-
TGTGCCAGCAGGGTTAAGGGACTAGCGGATCCGAACACCGGGGAGCTGTTTTTT
CASRVKGLADPNTGELFF
>TRBV9|TRBJ1-6|-|-
TGTGCCAGCAGCTCCCAGAGGGGGAGCTCCTATAATTCACCCCTCCACTTT
CASSSQRGSSYNSPLHF
>TRBV28|TRBJ1-5|-|-
TGTGCCAGCAGTTTAACGGGGGGTCAGGGGAGCAATCAGCCCCAGCATTTT
CASSLTGGQGSNQPQHF
>TRBV9|TRBJ2-3|TRBD2|few
TGTGCCAGCAGCGTAGAGGGGGGACTAGCGGGGGCTTCCACAGATACGCAGTATTTT
CASSVEGGLAGASTDTQYF
>TRBV7-2|TRBJ1-2|-|-
TGTGCCAGCAGCACGCAGGGGCAGGGCTATGGCTACACCTTC
CASSTQGQGYGYTF
>TRBV4-2|TRBJ1-2|-|once
TGTGCCAGCAGCCTTAAGGACTTTAATAACGGCTACACCTTC
CASSLKDFNNGYTF
>TRBV7-2|TRBJ1-1|TRBD1|-
TGTGCCAGCAGCGACAGGGAGGAGGGTGAAGCTTTCTTT
CASSDREEGEAFF
>TRBV28|TRBJ2-7|-|-
TGTGCCAGCACCTCCAGCGAGGAGAAGAGCTACGAGCAGTACTTC
CASTSSEEKSYEQYF
>TRBV7-9|TRBJ1-5|-|-
TGTGCCAGCAGCTCTCGGGGTCCGAATCAGCCCCAGCATTTT
CASSSRGPNQPQHF
>TRBV11-2|TRBJ1-6|-|-
TGTGCCAGCAGCCCCAGGGTTTCCCATAATTCACCCCTCCACTTT
CASSPRVSHNSPLHF
>TRBV11-2|TRBJ2-4|TRBD2|-
TGTGCCAGCAGCTTAGGGGCGGGGGGGTTAGCCAAAAACATTCAGTACTTC
CASSLGAGGLAKNIQYF
>TRBV5-4|TRBJ2-4|TRBD2|few
TGTGCCAGCAGCCCGGAGAGGGAGGGGGCCAAAAACATTCAGTACTTC
CASSPEREGAKNIQYF
>TRBV6-1|TRBJ1-5|-|few
TGTGCCAGCAAAAGGGTAGCGACGCCCCAGCATTTT
CASKRVATPQHF
>TRBV5-1|TRBJ1-6|-|-
TGCGCCAGCAGCTTGGACGACAGTTATAATTCACCCCTCCACTTT
CASSLDDSYNSPLHF
>TRBV2|TRBJ2-7|-|few
TGTGCCAGCAGTGAAGCGAGCAAGTACGAGCAGTACTTC
CASSEASKYEQYF
>TRBV7-2|TRBJ2-5|-|-
TGTGCCAGCAGCCCCAGGAGGTGGGGATCGAAGACCCAGTACTTC
CASSPRRWGSKTQYF
>TRBV28|TRBJ2-7|TRBD2|few
TGTGCCAGCAGTTTATGGGGACTAGCGGGAGACTTGCCCTACGAGCAGTACTTC
CASSLWGLAGDLPYEQYF
>TRBV29-1|TRBJ2-3|TRBD2|-
TGCAGCGTTGAAGACCGGACTAGCGCCTTAGATACGCAGTATTTT
CSVEDRTSALDTQYF
>TRBV18|TRBJ1-5|-|-
TGTGCCAGCTCACCTGCCCAGAATCAGCCCCAGCATTTT
CASSPAQNQPQHF
>TRBV30|TRBJ2-3|TRBD2|-
TGTGCCTGGAGTGTACTAGCGACCTATTTCACAGATACGCAGTATTTT
CAWSVLATYFTDTQYF
>TRBV5-1|TRBJ1-1|TRBD1|few
TGCGCCAGCAGCTTAGGGCCAAAGGGGGCTTACACTGAAGCTTTCTTT
CASSLGPKGAYTEAFF
>TRBV7-9|TRBJ2-7|-|few
TGTGCCAGCAGCTTAGTTGGTGAGGGCTCCTACGAGCAGTACTTC
CASSLVGEGSYEQYF
>TRBV4-3|TRBJ1-1|-|-
TGCGCCAGCGGATTCAGGGGGAACACTGAAGCTTTCTTT
CASGFRGNTEAFF
>TRBV11-2|TRBJ1-1|-|few
TGTGCCAGCAGCGTATGGCCAGGGGTTGAAGCTTTCTTT
CASSVWPGVEAFF
>TRBV5-5|TRBJ1-5|TRBD1|-
TGTGCCAGCAGAGGACAGGGTGGAAATCAGCCCCAGCATTTT
CASRGQGGNQPQHF
>TRBV10-3|TRBJ1-5|TRBD1|-
TGTGCCATCAGGGGACAGGGAGACAATCAGCCCCAGCATTTT
CAIRGQGDNQPQHF
>TRBV7-7|TRBJ2-1|TRBD2|-
TGTGCTAGCAGTTCCGGGACTAGCTCCTACAATGAGCAGTTCTTC
CASSSGTSSYNEQFF
>TRBV25-1|TRBJ2-5|-|-
TGTGCCAGCAGTGAATCCTTAGGGGTTGGGGAGACCCAGTACTTC
CASSESLGVGETQYF
>TRBV19|TRBJ2-5|TRBD2|few
TGTGCCAGTAGTAACATGGGGACTAGCGGCAGACCAGAGACCCAGTACTTC
CASSNMGTSGRPETQYF
>TRBV7-3|TRBJ2-5|TRBD2|few
TGTGCCAGCAGCCACCGTAGCGGGAATGAGTCGGAGACCCAGTACTTC
CASSHRSGNESETQYF
>TRBV28|TRBJ2-4|TRBD2|few
TGTGCCAGCAGTTTGGGAGGGCGCCAGGCCAAAAACATTCAGTACTTC
CASSLGGRQAKNIQYF
>TRBV28|TRBJ1-2|TRBD1|-
TGTGCCAGCTACACAGGGGGCGCCTATGGCTACACCTTC
CASYTGGAYGYTF
>TRBV19|TRBJ2-1|-|few
TGTGCCAGTAGCCTTCGCCCGACAGACACCTACAATGAGCAGTTCTTC
CASSLRPTDTYNEQFF
>TRBV27|TRBJ2-3|TRBD2|-
TGTGCCAGCAGTTTAAAGTCTAGCGGGGGGGCCACAGATACGCAGTATTTT
CASSLKSSGGATDTQYF
>TRBV6-5|TRBJ1-1|-|-
TGTGCCAGCAGTTACTCGGTGATGGCCACTGAAGCTTTCTTT
CASSYSVMATEAFF
>TRBV5-1|TRBJ2-3|TRBD1|few
TGCGCCAGCAGTCGCGGCAGGGGGACAGATACGCAGTATTTT
CASSRGRGTDTQYF
>TRBV28|TRBJ1-5|TRBD1|few
TGTGCCAGCAGTTCGATTGCACAGGGGGTAAGGGGGCCCCAGCATTTT
CASSSIAQGVRGPQHF
>TRBV27|TRBJ1-2|TRBD1|-
TGTGCCAGCAGTTCGGGACAGCTCTATGGCTACACCTTC
CASSSGQLYGYTF